The clone carrying this T cell receptor (beta chain) has ten or more counts. The method was immunoSEQ multiplex PCR; TCRdb's version includes in-frame clones alone and lacks a portion of them. The sample lists some 210,000 clones, about 83% seen once, with around 5.5% in the top ten. Germline CDR1 is LGHNT and CDR2 is FRNRAP. The CDR3 is made up of 14 amino acids. Trimming removed 6 bases from V and 7 bases from J; junction bases left unmatched: 7. The data belong to a study of blood T cell repertoires in COVID-19. The genes are TRBV12-5 and TRBJ1-5, with 9 bases lining up with TRBD1. Sequenced material: peripheral blood. This clonotype was obtained from a woman aged 70 to 79 with active or convalescent COVID-19. The CDR3 DNA reads as TGTGCTAGTGGCCCGGGACAGGGTTACCAGCCCCAGCATTTT. Protein: CASGPGQGYQPQHF.